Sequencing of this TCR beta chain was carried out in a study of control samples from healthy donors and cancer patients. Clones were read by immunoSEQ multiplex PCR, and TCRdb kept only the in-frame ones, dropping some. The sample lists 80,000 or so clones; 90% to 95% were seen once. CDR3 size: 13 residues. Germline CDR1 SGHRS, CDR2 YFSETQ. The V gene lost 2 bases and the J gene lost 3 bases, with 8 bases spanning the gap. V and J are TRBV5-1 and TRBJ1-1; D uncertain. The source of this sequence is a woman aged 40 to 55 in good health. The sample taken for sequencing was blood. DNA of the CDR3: TGCGCCAGCAGCTTTGTAGGAGACACTGAAGCTTTCTTT. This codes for CASSFVGDTEAFF. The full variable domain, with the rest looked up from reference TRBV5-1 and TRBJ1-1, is KAGVTQTPRYLIKTRGQQVTLSCSPISGHRSVSWYQQTPGQGLQFLFEYFSETQRNKGNFPGRFSGRQFSNSRSEMNVSTLELGDSALYLCASSFVGDTEAFFGQGTRLTVV.